Each of the 24 T cell receptor beta chains below was sequenced from the same sample in a study of a mutant IDH1 vaccine in newly diagnosed glioma. Produced via immunoSEQ multiplex PCR; TCRdb's table is partial and in-frame only. The sample holds 23,000 or so clones; approximately 90% are singletons and the top ten take about 10%. The sample's time point: baseline, week 1 (first vaccination visit). The treatment is: pre-vaccination baseline after standard-of-care therapy. The sample consisted of PBMCs, taken from a glioma patient treated with radiotherapy, temozolomide or both. Every receptor here comes from a man aged 30 to 39 with glioma.

V gene TRBV5-1 combines with J gene TRBJ2-5; tentatively, D is TRBD1 (7 bases). Germline values: CDR1 SGHRS, CDR2 YFSETQ. Trimming left V 9 bases short and J 5 bases short, with 35 bases between. The CDR3 sequence is 19 residues long. This CDR3 is CATGPDFRTGGGPGETQYF. Written as DNA, the CDR3 is TGCGCCACCGGTCCCGATTTCCGGACAGGAGGGGGACCAGGGGAGACCCAGTACTTC.

The rearrangement joins TRBV6-5 to TRBJ1-1, with a weak D call TRBD1 (5 bases). The CDR3 spans 14 residues. Germline CDR1 MNHEY, CDR2 SVGAGI. With 2 bases removed from V and 1 base from J, the gap between germline ends came to 8 bases. The CDR3 protein is CASSYDRKNTEAFF. The CDR3 nucleotides are TGTGCCAGCAGTTACGACAGAAAGAACACTGAAGCTTTCTTT.

This chain links TRBV6-1 with TRBJ2-6; D gene unclear. CDR1 MNHNS and CDR2 SASEGT come from the germline V gene. Deletions cut 2 bases from V and 2 bases from J, with 4 bases between. This CDR3 comprises 14 residues. CDR3 in DNA: TGTGCCAGCAGTGAATCCCCTGGGGCCAACGTCCTGACTTTC. It codes for CASSESPGANVLTF.

J is TRBJ2-7 and V is TRBV7-2; weak D call: TRBD1 (6 bases). Trimming cost V 2 bases and J 6 bases, with 11 bases left between them. Germline V CDR1 and CDR2: SGHTA, FQGNSA. The CDR3 is 13 residues long. CDR3 region: CASSLFPGVEQYF. In DNA form, the CDR3 reads TGTGCCAGCAGCTTATTTCCAGGGGTCGAGCAGTACTTC.

The genes are TRBV29-1 and TRBJ1-1; D ambiguous. The germline V gene encodes CDR1 SQVTM and CDR2 ANQGSEA. CDR3 size: 11 residues. The V end was cut by 5 bases, the J end by 4 bases, with 8 bases between. The CDR3 DNA sequence: TGCAGCGTTAGGGTAGGCACTGAAGCTTTCTTT. This translates into CSVRVGTEAFF.

The chain carries TRBV29-1 and TRBJ1-1; possibly TRBD1 for D (6 bases). There are 12 residues in the CDR3. Germline V gene sequence: CDR1 SQVTM, CDR2 ANQGSEA. Trimming left V 7 bases short and J 6 bases short, with 15 bases between. CDR3 coding DNA: TGCAGCGCCGGACAGACGGAAGCTGAAGCTTTCTTT. Protein product: CSAGQTEAEAFF.

The chain is built from TRBV5-1 and TRBJ2-1; no reliable D call. Germline V lookup: CDR1 SGHRS, CDR2 YFSETQ. V lost 4 bases, J lost 0 bases, and 11 bases lay in between. The CDR3 is 15 residues long. CDR3: CASSPTLSSYNEQFF. CDR3 nucleotides: TGCGCCAGCAGCCCCACCTTAAGCTCCTACAATGAGCAGTTCTTC.

V usage is TRBV5-1 and J usage is TRBJ2-3; possibly TRBD1 for D (6 bases). The CDR3 spans 14 residues. The V gene lost 2 bases and the J gene lost 2 bases, with 9 bases spanning the gap. In germline, CDR1 is SGHRS, CDR2 YFSETQ. CDR3: CASSLGQPTDTQYF. The CDR3 DNA reads TGCGCCAGCAGCTTAGGACAGCCCACAGATACGCAGTATTTT.

The chain couples TRBV6-5 to TRBJ1-1; D is unclear. CDR3 size: 13 residues. Trimming took 0 bases from V and 0 from J, leaving 2 bases between them. CDR1 is MNHEY and CDR2 is SVGAGI in the germline V gene. CDR3 in DNA: TGTGCCAGCAGTTACTCCCTGAACACTGAAGCTTTCTTT. Its translation is CASSYSLNTEAFF.

The chain joins TRBV6-6 to TRBJ2-1, with 7 positions matching TRBD2. The J segment lost 5 bases and the V segment lost 2 bases, leaving 6 bases of the junction unmatched. The CDR3 has 15 residues. Germline CDR1 reads MNHNY; CDR2 reads SVGAGI (reference sequence). This CDR3 reads CASSYEAGVDNEQFF. The CDR3, as DNA: TGTGCCAGCAGTTACGAGGCGGGAGTAGACAATGAGCAGTTCTTC.

This clone was seen just once. The CDR3 DNA is TGCGCCAGCAGCCAAGATCAAACACCGCTGGGCTCCTACGAGCAGTACTTC. Translating it yields CASSQDQTPLGSYEQYF. This sequence joins TRBV4-1 and TRBJ2-7; D is unresolved. Trimming pared 0 bases from V and 0 bases from J, leaving 15 bases between. The CDR3 runs 17 residues. Germline lookup yields CDR1 MGHRA and CDR2 YSYEKL.

The chain employs TRBV5-1 and TRBJ2-5, with 12 bases aligning to TRBD2. Per germline, CDR1 SGHRS and CDR2 YFSETQ. The CDR3 spans 19 residues. With V trimmed by 0 bases and J by 0 bases, 9 bases remained unmatched. The CDR3: CASSLGASGRARYQETQYF. The CDR3 nucleotides read TGCGCCAGCAGCTTGGGGGCTAGCGGGAGGGCCCGCTACCAAGAGACCCAGTACTTC.

The genes are TRBV5-1 and TRBJ2-7; TRBD2 matches at 11 bases. J gave up 0 bases and V 4 bases, and 9 bases lay outside the gene matches. CDR3 size: 17 residues. Germline values: CDR1 SGHRS, CDR2 YFSETQ. In DNA form, the CDR3 reads TGCGCCAGCAGCGCCGGACTAGCGGGCCCGAGCTCCTACGAGCAGTACTTC. This translates into CASSAGLAGPSSYEQYF.

The chain is built from TRBV6-5 and TRBJ2-5; 9 nucleotides match TRBD1. Germline loops: CDR1 MNHEY, CDR2 SVGAGI. V shed 2 bases and J 0 bases; nucleotides not matched to a gene: 4. The CDR3 covers 16 residues. The CDR3 protein is CASSYTWTGDQETQYF. CDR3 sequence (DNA): TGTGCCAGCAGTTACACCTGGACAGGGGACCAAGAGACCCAGTACTTC.

CDR3: CASSISGAGTGELFF. Here the CDR3 DNA reads TGTGCCAGTAGTATTTCAGGGGCGGGGACCGGGGAGCTGTTTTTT. The V call is TRBV19, the J call TRBJ2-2, with D perhaps given as TRBD1 or TRBD2 (6 bases each). The CDR3 runs to 15 residues. V lost 3 bases to trimming and J lost 5 bases, with 13 bases between them. Germline assignment: CDR1 LNHDA and CDR2 SQIVND (reference sequence).

This chain links TRBV5-6 with TRBJ2-1; D possibly corresponds to TRBD2 (7 bases). The germline V and J ends were trimmed by 4 bases and 12 bases, with 20 bases remaining between them. The V gene's germline CDR1 is SGHDT and CDR2 YYEEEE. The CDR3 is made up of 14 amino acids. The CDR3 DNA sequence: TGTGCCAGCAGCGGGGGGGGCTCCCCCCGTGGGCAGTTCTTC. Residues: CASSGGGSPRGQFF.

This chain connects TRBV2 to TRBJ2-7; D remains unclear. The ends were cut back, 6 bases at V and 2 bases at J, with 11 bases in the middle. The CDR3 extends over 13 amino acids. Germline values: CDR1 SNHLY, CDR2 FYNNEI. The CDR3 loop is CASRVSPTYEQYF. The CDR3 nucleotides read TGTGCCAGCAGGGTCAGTCCTACCTACGAGCAGTACTTC.

CDR3 nucleotide sequence: TGCGCCAGCAGCCAAGGGGACAGGGACAGCAATCAGCCCCAGCATTTT. Its protein product is CASSQGDRDSNQPQHF. The chain uses TRBV4-1 and TRBJ1-5, with 9 bases that match TRBD1. Germline V gene sequence: CDR1 MGHRA, CDR2 YSYEKL. CDR3 length equals 16 residues. The trim removed 1 base at V and 1 base at J, leaving 2 bases unmatched.

The CDR3 nucleotides read TGTGCCAGCAGTGATGACTCCTACGAGCAGTACTTC. Amino acid sequence: CASSDDSYEQYF. The rearrangement links TRBV25-1 to TRBJ2-7; unclear D gene. CDR3 length equals 12 residues. V was trimmed by 3 bases and J by 0 bases, leaving 3 bases between them. Germline loops: CDR1 MGHDK, CDR2 SYGVNS.

V usage is TRBV6-5 and J usage is TRBJ2-3; tentative D call: TRBD2 (6 bases). The V and J ends lost 10 bases and 8 bases respectively, with 25 bases between them. This CDR3 is built from 15 residues. Germline V gene lookup returns CDR1 MNHEY and CDR2 SVGAGI. The CDR3, as DNA: TGTGCCACCCTATCCCTCCGGCTATCCGGGGGTACGCAGTATTTT. Encoded protein: CATLSLRLSGGTQYF.

V is TRBV6-1 and J is TRBJ2-7, with D perhaps TRBD1 (6 bases). Trimming stripped 7 bases from V and 5 bases from J, with 15 bases between. The germline CDR1 and CDR2 sequences are MNHNS and SASEGT. The CDR3 totals 13 residues. The CDR3 spells CASKVTGSHEQYF. The CDR3 DNA reads as TGTGCCAGCAAAGTCACAGGGAGCCACGAGCAGTACTTC.

This rearrangement joins TRBV2 to TRBJ2-5; D gene unclear. V was cut by 7 bases and J by 4 bases, with 10 bases left in between. Looked up from germline, CDR1 is SNHLY and CDR2 is FYNNEI. The CDR3 runs to 12 residues. CDR3 sequence: CASKSSGETQYF. CDR3 coding DNA: TGTGCCAGCAAGAGTTCTGGAGAGACCCAGTACTTC.

This chain connects TRBV6-1 to TRBJ2-7; TRBD1 or TRBD2 may be the D gene (5 bases each). In germline, CDR1 is MNHNS, CDR2 SASEGT. The CDR3 has 13 amino acids. Trimming left V 6 bases short and J 1 base short, with 10 bases between. In nucleotides, the CDR3 is TGTGCCAGCAGCCTGGGGGAGTCCTACGAGCAGTACTTC. As protein: CASSLGESYEQYF.

The rearrangement joins TRBV5-1 to TRBJ1-1, with D perhaps TRBD1 (5 bases). V was trimmed by 0 bases and J by 0 bases, leaving 9 bases between them. Germline V gene sequence: CDR1 SGHRS, CDR2 YFSETQ. The CDR3 consists of 15 residues. In DNA form, the CDR3 reads TGCGCCAGCAGCTTGGTTGGGGCCATGAACACTGAAGCTTTCTTT. Translating it yields CASSLVGAMNTEAFF.